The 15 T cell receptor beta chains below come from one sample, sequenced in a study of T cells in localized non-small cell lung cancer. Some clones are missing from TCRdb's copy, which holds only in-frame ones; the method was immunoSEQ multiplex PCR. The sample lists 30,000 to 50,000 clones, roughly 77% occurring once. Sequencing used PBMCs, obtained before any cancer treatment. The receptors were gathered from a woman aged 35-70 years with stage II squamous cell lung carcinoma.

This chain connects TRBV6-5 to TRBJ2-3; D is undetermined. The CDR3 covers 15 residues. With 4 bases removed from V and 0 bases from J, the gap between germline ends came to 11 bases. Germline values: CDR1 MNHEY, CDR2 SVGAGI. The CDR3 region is CASSSKGSSTDTQYF. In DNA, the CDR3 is TGTGCCAGCAGTTCCAAGGGTTCTAGCACAGATACGCAGTATTTT.

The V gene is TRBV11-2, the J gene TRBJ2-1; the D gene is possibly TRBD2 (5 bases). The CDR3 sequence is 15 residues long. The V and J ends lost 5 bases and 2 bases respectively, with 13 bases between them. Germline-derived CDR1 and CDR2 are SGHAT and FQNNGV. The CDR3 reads CASSPHEGPYNEQFF. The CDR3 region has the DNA TGTGCCAGCAGCCCCCACGAGGGCCCCTACAATGAGCAGTTCTTC.

In nucleotides, the CDR3 is TGTGCCAGCAGCTTATTGCGAGCGAACACTGAAGCTTTCTTT. This gives the protein CASSLLRANTEAFF. This chain joins TRBV7-8 and TRBJ1-1; D unresolved. Germline V CDR1 and CDR2: SGHVS, FQNEAQ. V was clipped by 2 bases and J by 1 base, with 8 bases between them. The CDR3 totals 14 residues.

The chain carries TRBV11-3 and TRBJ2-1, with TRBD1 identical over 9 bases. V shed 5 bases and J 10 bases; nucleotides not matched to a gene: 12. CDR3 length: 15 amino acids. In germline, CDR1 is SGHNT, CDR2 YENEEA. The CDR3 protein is CASSPTRTGVGEQFF. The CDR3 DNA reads TGTGCCAGCAGCCCAACCCGGACAGGGGTTGGGGAGCAGTTCTTC.

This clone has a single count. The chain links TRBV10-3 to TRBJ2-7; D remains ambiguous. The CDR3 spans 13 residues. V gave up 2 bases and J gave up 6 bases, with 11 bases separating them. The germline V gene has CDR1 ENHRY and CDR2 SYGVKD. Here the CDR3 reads CAISEGVVFEQYF. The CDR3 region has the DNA TGTGCCATCAGTGAGGGGGTGGTCTTCGAGCAGTACTTC.

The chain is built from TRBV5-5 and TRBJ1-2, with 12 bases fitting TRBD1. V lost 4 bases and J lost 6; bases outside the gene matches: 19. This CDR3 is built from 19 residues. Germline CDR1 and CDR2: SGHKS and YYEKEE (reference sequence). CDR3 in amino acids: CASSLSAGQGASGGDGYTF. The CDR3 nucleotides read TGTGCCAGCAGCCTCAGCGCGGGACAGGGGGCTTCTGGTGGAGATGGCTACACCTTC.

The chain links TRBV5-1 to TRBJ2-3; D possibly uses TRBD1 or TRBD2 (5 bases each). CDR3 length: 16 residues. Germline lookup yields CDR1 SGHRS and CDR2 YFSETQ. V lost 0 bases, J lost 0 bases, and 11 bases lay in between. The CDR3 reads CASSLVGRDSTDTQYF. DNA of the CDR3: TGCGCCAGCAGCTTGGTGGGTAGGGACAGCACAGATACGCAGTATTTT.

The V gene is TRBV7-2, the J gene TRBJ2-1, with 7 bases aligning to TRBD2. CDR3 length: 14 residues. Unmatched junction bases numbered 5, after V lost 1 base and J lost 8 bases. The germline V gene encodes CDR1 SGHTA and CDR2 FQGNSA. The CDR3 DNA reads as TGTGCCAGCAGCTTAGTAGGGACTATAGATGAGCAGTTCTTC. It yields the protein CASSLVGTIDEQFF. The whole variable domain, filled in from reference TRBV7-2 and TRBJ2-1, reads GAGVSQSPSNKVTEKGKDVELRCDPISGHTALYWYRQSLGQGLEFLIYFQGNSAPDKSGLPSDRFSAERTGGSVSTLTIQRTQQEDSAVYLCASSLVGTIDEQFFGPGTRLTVL.

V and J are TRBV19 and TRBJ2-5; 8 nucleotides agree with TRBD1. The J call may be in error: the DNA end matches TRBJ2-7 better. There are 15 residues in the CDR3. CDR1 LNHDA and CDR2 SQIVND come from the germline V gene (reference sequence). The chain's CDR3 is CASSVLGTGSYEQYF. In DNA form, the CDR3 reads TGTGCCAGTAGTGTCCTCGGGACAGGATCCTACGAGCAGTACTTC.

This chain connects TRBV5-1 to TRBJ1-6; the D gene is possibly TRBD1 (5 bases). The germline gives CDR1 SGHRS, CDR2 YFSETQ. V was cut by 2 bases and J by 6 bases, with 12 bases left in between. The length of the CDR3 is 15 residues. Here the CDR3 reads CASSFGAASNSPLHF. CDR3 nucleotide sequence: TGCGCCAGCAGCTTTGGGGCAGCTTCTAATTCACCCCTCCACTTT.

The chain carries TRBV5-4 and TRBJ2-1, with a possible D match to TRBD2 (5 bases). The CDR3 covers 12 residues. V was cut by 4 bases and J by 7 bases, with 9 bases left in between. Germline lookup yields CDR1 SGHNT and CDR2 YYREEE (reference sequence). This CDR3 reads CASSVTGNEQFF. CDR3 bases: TGTGCCAGCAGCGTAACGGGGAATGAGCAGTTCTTC.

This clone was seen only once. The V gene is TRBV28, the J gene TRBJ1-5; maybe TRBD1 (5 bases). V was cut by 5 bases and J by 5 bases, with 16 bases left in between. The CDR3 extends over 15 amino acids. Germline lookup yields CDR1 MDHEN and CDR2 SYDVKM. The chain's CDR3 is CASSTIGTIDQPQHF. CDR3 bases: TGTGCCAGCAGTACCATCGGGACGATAGATCAGCCCCAGCATTTT.

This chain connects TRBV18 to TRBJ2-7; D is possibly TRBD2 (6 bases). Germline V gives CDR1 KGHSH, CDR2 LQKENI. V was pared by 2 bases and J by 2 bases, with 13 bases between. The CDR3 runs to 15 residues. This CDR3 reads CASSPREAQTYEQYF. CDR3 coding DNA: TGTGCCAGCTCACCAAGGGAGGCACAAACCTACGAGCAGTACTTC.

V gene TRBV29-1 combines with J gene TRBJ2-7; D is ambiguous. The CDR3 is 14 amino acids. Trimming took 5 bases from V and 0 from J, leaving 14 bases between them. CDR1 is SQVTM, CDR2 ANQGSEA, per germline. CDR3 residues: CSVKTGSSSYEQYF. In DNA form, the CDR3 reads TGCAGCGTTAAGACGGGTTCTAGCTCCTACGAGCAGTACTTC.

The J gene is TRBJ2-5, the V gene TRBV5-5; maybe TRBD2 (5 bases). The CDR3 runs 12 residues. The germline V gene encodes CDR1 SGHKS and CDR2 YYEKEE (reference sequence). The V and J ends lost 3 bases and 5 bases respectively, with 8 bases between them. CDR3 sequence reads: CASSSGGETQYF. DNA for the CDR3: TGTGCCAGCAGCTCCGGCGGGGAGACCCAGTACTTC.